Below, 22 T cell receptor beta chains from the same sample are listed, as sequenced in a study of T cells in Graves' hyperthyroidism and ophthalmopathy (dated by TCRdb to between 2018 and 2020). The library was made by multiplex PCR. The listed sequencing device is Illumina HiSeq 2000. The TCR beta CDR3 regions were amplified from RNA transcripts. For the first round of RT-PCR on the TCR CDR3, the HTBI primer set was used together with the Qiagen OneStep RT-PCR kit. The public reads were reanalyzed by TCRdb: fastp trimming at Q25, MiXCR alignment, in-frame beta chains only. Records with the same CDR3 protein are collapsed into one entry carrying the most frequent genes and DNA. The sample table shows fewer than 500,000 distinct CDR3 sequences, and about 15% are seen once. The top ten clones comprise less than 15% of the sample. Specimen: blood. The receptors originated from a man in his late teens or twenties with Graves' ophthalmopathy.

This clonotype was seen more than once but under ten times. The chain carries TRBV19 and TRBJ2-1; 8 bases are a match to TRBD1. The junction had 6 bases not matched to a gene; V was cut back by 6 bases and J by 5 bases. This CDR3 has 14 residues. Germline CDR1 LNHDA, CDR2 SQIVND (reference sequence). CDR3 sequence (DNA): TGTGCCAGTAGCCCCGGGACAGGAAACAATGAGCAGTTCTTC. Amino acid sequence: CASSPGTGNNEQFF.

This clonotype was detected ten times or more. The chain carries TRBV6-5 and TRBJ1-2, with D unresolved. V shed 2 bases and J shed 0 bases, with 13 bases lying between them. The CDR3 runs 16 residues. Germline lookup yields CDR1 MNHEY and CDR2 SVGAGI. For the CDR3, the DNA is TGTGCCAGCAGTTACCCCGAAGCAGAAGCTAACTATGGCTACACCTTC. Amino acid sequence: CASSYPEAEANYGYTF.

The chain links TRBV11-2 to TRBJ2-1; possible D gene TRBD2, 5 bases. CDR3 length: 14 amino acids. The V end was cut by 1 base, the J end by 8 bases, with 12 bases between. CDR1 and CDR2 (germline): SGHAT, FQNNGV. CDR3 sequence: CASSLALAGHEQFF. In DNA, the CDR3 is TGTGCCAGCAGCTTAGCTTTGGCGGGCCATGAGCAGTTCTTC. Variable domain in full (rest from reference TRBV11-2 and TRBJ2-1): EAGVAQSPRYKIIEKRQSVAFWCNPISGHATLYWYQQILGQGPKLLIQFQNNGVVDDSQLPKDRFSAERLKGVDSTLKIQPAKLEDSAVYLCASSLALAGHEQFFGPGTRLTVL.

This clonotype was detected many times. This CDR3 reads CASSHGSYEQYF. The DNA of the CDR3 is TGTGCCAGCAGCCATGGGAGCTACGAGCAGTACTTC. V gene TRBV7-2 combines with J gene TRBJ2-7, with D possibly TRBD2 on 5 matching bases. CDR3 length: 12 amino acids. Germline V gene sequence: CDR1 SGHTA, CDR2 FQGNSA. With 5 bases removed from V and 3 bases from J, the gap between germline ends came to 8 bases.

This clonotype was picked up many times. This sequence joins TRBV5-4 and TRBJ2-1; 7 bases are shared with TRBD2. CDR1 is SGHNT and CDR2 is YYREEE in the germline V gene (reference sequence). This CDR3 contains 15 residues. V was clipped by 4 bases and J by 6 bases; unmatched bases: 10. CDR3: CASSTTGEGVNEQFF. CDR3 in DNA: TGTGCCAGCAGCACAACGGGGGAGGGCGTCAATGAGCAGTTCTTC.

There are many counts of this clonotype. The rearrangement joins TRBV5-1 to TRBJ1-2; 7 bases are a match to TRBD1. Germline CDR1 and CDR2: SGHRS and YFSETQ. V lost 4 bases to trimming and J lost 2 bases; unmatched junction nucleotides: 11. The CDR3 has 16 residues. In nucleotides, the CDR3 is TGCGCCAGCAGCCCCTGGTATGGACAGGCAAACTATGGCTACACCTTC. Its translation: CASSPWYGQANYGYTF.

This clonotype was observed a few times. The chain carries TRBV6-1 and TRBJ2-7, with TRBD2 matching over 8 bases. The CDR3 is made up of 15 amino acids. V dropped 7 bases and J dropped 4; count of bases not matched to a gene: 12. Germline V gene lookup returns CDR1 MNHNS and CDR2 SASEGT. CDR3 residues: CASIPTGGTMYEQYF. The CDR3 coding sequence is TGTGCCAGCATCCCCACGGGGGGGACAATGTACGAGCAGTACTTC.

On this clonotype: Sequence at one end of the junction differs from germline and may be a read error. This chain links TRBV11-2 with TRBJ1-1; D is unclear. This CDR3 is 13 amino acids long. CDR1 SGHAT and CDR2 FQNNGV come from the germline V gene. The CDR3 DNA is TGTGCCGGCAGCTTAGAGGAGGACACTGAAGCTTTCTTT. Translation gives CAGSLEEDTEAFF.

The chain joins TRBV9 to TRBJ1-3, with 7 bases that match TRBD1. The CDR3 extends over 17 amino acids. Germline V gives CDR1 SGDLS, CDR2 YYNGEE. V lost 4 bases, J lost 0 bases, and 10 bases stayed unmatched. The CDR3 DNA follows: TGTGCCAGCAGCTCACGAGACAGGGTTTACTCTGGAAACACCATATATTTT. Protein product: CASSSRDRVYSGNTIYF.

This clonotype has at least ten counts. The genes are TRBV9 and TRBJ2-1, with TRBD2 matching over 10 bases. The germline V gene encodes CDR1 SGDLS and CDR2 YYNGEE. The CDR3 is 16 amino acids. With V trimmed by 4 bases and J by 8 bases, 12 bases remained unmatched. The CDR3 coding sequence is TGTGCCAGCAGCCATCAGATCAGCGGGGGGGTGCATGAGCAGTTCTTC. It is translated as CASSHQISGGVHEQFF.

The rearrangement links TRBV11-2 to TRBJ2-5; TRBD2 agrees at 9 bases. The V segment lost 5 bases and the J segment 4 bases; nucleotides outside the gene matches: 5. The CDR3 loop spans 14 amino acids. Germline loops: CDR1 SGHAT, CDR2 FQNNGV. The CDR3 bases are TGTGCCAGCAGCCCCGAGACTAGCGGAGAGACCCAGTACTTC. Translated, it gives CASSPETSGETQYF.

The rearrangement joins TRBV10-3 to TRBJ2-2; 11 nucleotides agree with TRBD2. This CDR3 has 17 amino acids. CDR1 is ENHRY, CDR2 SYGVKD, per germline. V lost 4 bases, J lost 3 bases, and 7 bases stayed unmatched. The DNA of the CDR3 is TGTGCCATCAGTGCCCCCGGACTAGCGGGCGACACCGGGGAGCTGTTTTTT. It translates to CAISAPGLAGDTGELFF.

This clonotype has ten or more counts. The chain joins TRBV12-3 or TRBV12-4 to TRBJ2-4; possibly TRBD2 for D (6 bases). V was trimmed by 8 bases and J by 3 bases, leaving 11 bases between them. The CDR3 length is 13 residues. DNA for the CDR3: TGTGCCAGCGCCTCGGGACTCAAAAACATTCAGTACTTC. Translation gives CASASGLKNIQYF.

To note about this clonotype: This may arise from a read error, as a much more abundant clone is one base away. The chain joins TRBV27 to TRBJ2-3; D is unresolved. Germline V gene data show CDR1 as MNHEY and CDR2 as SMNVEV (reference sequence). The CDR3 length is 13 residues. Trimming shortened V by 6 bases and J by 2 bases, and 9 bases separated the two germline ends. CDR3 region: CASSPINTDTQYF. DNA for the CDR3: TGTGCCAGCAGCCCAATAAACACAGATACGCAGTATTTT.

This clonotype has a count of ten or more. The CDR3 is CASSLVGTQETQYF. In DNA form, the CDR3 reads TGTGCCAGCAGCTTGGTCGGGACCCAAGAGACCCAGTACTTC. The chain employs TRBV7-8 and TRBJ2-5; the D call may be TRBD1 or TRBD2 (5 bases each). The V gene's germline CDR1 is SGHVS and CDR2 FQNEAQ. V was shortened by 3 bases and J by 1 base, with 9 bases between the two germline ends. CDR3 size: 14 residues.

This clonotype has a handful of counts. V and J are TRBV5-1 and TRBJ2-5; perhaps TRBD1 as D (6 bases). The CDR3 covers 16 residues. Germline values: CDR1 SGHRS, CDR2 YFSETQ. Trimming removed 0 bases at V and 3 bases at J, with 15 bases between. As DNA, the CDR3 is TGCGCCAGCAGCTTGGGAACCTACGGACAGAAAGAGACCCAGTACTTC. Residues: CASSLGTYGQKETQYF.

As regards this clonotype: A much more abundant neighbour one base away suggests this may be a read error. V and J are TRBV7-9 and TRBJ2-3; no clear D. CDR3 length equals 15 residues. Per the germline V gene, CDR1 is SEHNR and CDR2 is FQNEAQ (reference sequence). This chain's CDR3 is CASSLGADSTDTQCF. In DNA form, the CDR3 reads TGTGCCAGCAGCTTAGGGGCAGATAGCACAGATACGCAGTGTTTT.

This sequence joins TRBV29-1 and TRBJ2-7, with D perhaps matching TRBD1 or TRBD2 (6 bases each). Germline V gives CDR1 SQVTM, CDR2 ANQGSEA. The ends were cut back, 8 bases at V and 2 bases at J, with 10 bases in the middle. This CDR3 spans 11 amino acids. CDR3 DNA: TGCAGCTTCGGGGGCGCCTACGAGCAGTACTTC. This gives the protein CSFGGAYEQYF.

This clonotype was picked up many times. The chain couples TRBV7-9 to TRBJ2-7, with 7 bases aligning to TRBD1. Germline V gene lookup returns CDR1 SEHNR and CDR2 FQNEAQ (reference sequence). The length of the CDR3 is 13 residues. With 5 bases clipped from V and 3 bases from J, the junction kept 4 bases outside the gene matches. The CDR3 spells CASSVGQFYEQYF. In nucleotides, the CDR3 is TGTGCCAGCAGCGTGGGACAGTTCTACGAGCAGTACTTC.

This clonotype was seen ten or more times. The chain carries TRBV6-1 and TRBJ1-2; D is undetermined. Germline CDR1 and CDR2: MNHNS and SASEGT. This CDR3 contains 14 residues. The V end lost 0 bases, the J end lost 4 bases, and 9 bases lay between the germline ends. CDR3 region: CASSEAAQLYGYTF. CDR3 DNA: TGTGCCAGCAGTGAAGCAGCACAGCTCTATGGCTACACCTTC.

The chain uses TRBV7-3 and TRBJ1-3; the D gene is possibly TRBD1 (5 bases). In germline, CDR1 is SGHTA, CDR2 FQGTGA. This CDR3 has 16 amino acids. Trimming shortened V by 0 bases and J by 2 bases, and 11 bases separated the two germline ends. The chain's CDR3 is CASSLTGAGTGNTIYF. The CDR3 nucleotides read TGTGCCAGCAGCTTAACTGGGGCAGGGACTGGAAACACCATATATTTT. Variable domain in full (rest from reference TRBV7-3 and TRBJ1-3): GAGVSQTPSNKVTEKGKYVELRCDPISGHTALYWYRQSLGQGPEFLIYFQGTGAADDSGLPNDRFFAVRPEGSVSTLKIQRTERGDSAVYLCASSLTGAGTGNTIYFGEGSWLTVV.

There are a few counts of this clonotype. V and J are TRBV19 and TRBJ2-3; the D gene is possibly TRBD1 (5 bases). V was cut by 3 bases and J by 1 base, with 11 bases left in between. The CDR3 length is 15 residues. Germline V gene sequence: CDR1 LNHDA, CDR2 SQIVND (reference sequence). DNA for the CDR3: TGTGCCAGTAGTATCTCAGGGTCTGGCACAGATACGCAGTATTTT. Its protein product is CASSISGSGTDTQYF.